This entry is about one T cell receptor (beta chain). The record originates from a study of cytomegalovirus exposure and HLA in healthy donors. Sequencing used immunoSEQ multiplex PCR; TCRdb keeps in-frame clones, though not all of them. The table lists more than 90,000 clones, about 91% of them singletons. Germline CDR1 is SGHRS and CDR2 is YFSETQ. This CDR3 is 15 amino acids long. Trimming cost V 1 base and J 8 bases, with 16 bases left between them. This TCR was recovered from a man aged 18 to 29 in good health and CMV-seronegative. Sequenced: PBMCs. The chain is built from TRBV5-1 and TRBJ2-1; a weak D match, TRBD1 (6 bases). Written as DNA, the CDR3 is TGCGCCAGCAGCTTGTCGAGAGGAAAGGGGGATGAGCAGTTCTTC. Translation gives CASSLSRGKGDEQFF.